A selection of T cell receptor beta chains follows, all from one sample in a study of T-cell reconstitution after alpha-beta-depleted transplantation in children. One entry per CDR3 protein results from TCRdb running MiXCR on the PCR reads. The sample contains hundreds of thousands of distinct CDR3 sequences, about 10% of which appear only once. Material: PBMCs from the stem cell graft donor, obtained from the stem cell graft. The receptors shown here come from a human donor who donated a stem cell graft to a child with acute myeloid leukemia. CDR3s leave out the opening cysteine and the closing phenylalanine or tryptophan. The order of the fields is V gene, D gene, CDR3 protein. The D gene is left open where the match is weak.

V: TRBV7-2; D: TRBD1; CDR3: ASSRGHRGLVADTIY
V: TRBV20-1; D: .; CDR3: SASRGQQNQPQH
V: TRBV12-5; D: TRBD1; CDR3: ASGLVPWTGSEFSSGNTIY
V: TRBV10-3; D: .; CDR3: AISVRGSYEQY
V: TRBV29-1; D: .; CDR3: SVEDSGVAAF
V: TRBV4-3; D: .; CDR3: ASSQEERGSYEQY
V: TRBV4-3; D: .; CDR3: ASSQLANRVRYGYT
V: TRBV24-1; D: .; CDR3: ATSDSFAGYNEQF
V: TRBV20-1; D: .; CDR3: SARDGSGFSYEQY
V: TRBV24-1; D: .; CDR3: ATSDRRGQELGELF
V: TRBV7-9; D: TRBD2; CDR3: ASSPPRLAGAEDTQY
V: TRBV9; D: .; CDR3: ASSVESTSETQY
V: TRBV3-1; D: .; CDR3: ASSQGSGLSNQPQH
V: TRBV12-3/TRBV12-4; D: .; CDR3: ASSEANPGTEAF
V: TRBV7-8; D: .; CDR3: ASRAGSNQPQH
V: TRBV4-3; D: TRBD2; CDR3: ASSQGKAGAAEQY
V: TRBV10-3; D: TRBD2; CDR3: AISELPSSGRAFNEQF
V: TRBV5-1; D: TRBD2; CDR3: ASSLHGSGMVETTNEQF
V: TRBV7-8; D: .; CDR3: ASSLQGRSTQETQY
V: TRBV28; D: TRBD2; CDR3: ASSYRLAGDYEQY
V: TRBV3-1; D: .; CDR3: ASSQDLGGQPQH
V: TRBV20-1; D: .; CDR3: SARGWRGSGEQY
V: TRBV9; D: TRBD2; CDR3: ASGPLPSGPHEQF
V: TRBV6-5; D: TRBD2; CDR3: ASSTLAGYNEQF
V: TRBV20-1; D: .; CDR3: SAKGLGRGRSSTEAF
V: TRBV20-1; D: TRBD2; CDR3: SSTSGEMSTQY
V: TRBV20-1; D: .; CDR3: SIETSHTGELF
V: TRBV14; D: TRBD2; CDR3: ASSQRSGTGMNEQF
V: TRBV28; D: .; CDR3: ASSLQARGYT
V: TRBV20-1; D: .; CDR3: SAPMGGTFTDTQY
V: TRBV6-6; D: .; CDR3: ASSGVGGQPQH
V: TRBV28; D: .; CDR3: ASSLWGRMQY
V: TRBV6-1; D: TRBD1; CDR3: ASSPGGTVSGNTIY
V: TRBV20-1; D: .; CDR3: SASKVGGVYEQY
V: TRBV6-5; D: TRBD2; CDR3: ASSYVGLAGGRGEETQY
V: TRBV20-1; D: .; CDR3: SARDRRASVSYGYT
V: TRBV6-2/TRBV6-3; D: .; CDR3: ASSYMRTEAF